This note documents a single TCR beta chain sequence. The Seattle site enrolled patients during active infection and followed them longitudinally. CDR1 KGHDR and CDR2 SFDVKD come from the germline V gene. Trimming took off 11 bases at V and 0 bases at J, with 11 bases between the two ends. The CDR3 loop spans 13 amino acids. This entry is derived from a study of blood T cell repertoires in COVID-19. Study details: Samples of COVID-19 (acute and convalescent) were obtained from the United States, Italy and Spain.

Sequencing used immunoSEQ multiplex PCR; TCRdb keeps in-frame clones, though not all of them. Of around 400,000 clones in the sample, over 75% are singletons; the top ten hold 2.3%. This receptor was identified in a woman in her fifties or sixties with COVID-19, enrolled during active disease. Source material: peripheral blood. The chain joins TRBV24-1 to TRBJ2-3, with D maybe TRBD1 (6 bases). The CDR3 nucleotides are TGTGCCATCAGAAGGGGGAGCACAGATACGCAGTATTTT. It yields the protein CAIRRGSTDTQYF.